The text below deals with one T cell receptor beta chain. Per the original methods: Estimated nucleated cell counts came from reference gene primer amplification. Some clones are missing from TCRdb's copy, which holds only in-frame ones; the method was immunoSEQ multiplex PCR. V, J and clone size were drawn from that table, and D and trimming were deduced from the DNA. Here the sample spans hundreds of thousands of clones, about 90% being singletons. This sample is drawn from a study of blood T cell repertoires in COVID-19. Study information: Sites across the United States, Italy and Spain contributed samples from acute and convalescent COVID-19.

Participants came from roughly 23 US areas, aged about 18 to 95 years. Participants reported their clinical history, and cohort assignment relied on those reports. The sequence came from a young woman with acute COVID-19. Sequenced sample: PBMCs or T cells enriched from blood (not recorded which).

The CDR3 DNA reads TGCGCCAGCAGCTTGGATGCAGGGAACCAAGAAAAACTGTTTTTT. This translates into CASSLDAGNQEKLFF. J is TRBJ1-4 and V is TRBV5-1; a possible D gene is TRBD1 (5 bases). V was clipped by 0 bases and J by 8 bases, with 14 bases between them. CDR1 is SGHRS and CDR2 is YFSETQ in the germline V gene. The CDR3 spans 15 residues. Supplemented by reference TRBV5-1 and TRBJ1-4, the full variable domain reads KAGVTQTPRYLIKTRGQQVTLSCSPISGHRSVSWYQQTPGQGLQFLFEYFSETQRNKGNFPGRFSGRQFSNSRSEMNVSTLELGDSALYLCASSLDAGNQEKLFFGSGTQLSVL.